This T cell receptor beta chain was identified during a study of T cells in localized non-small cell lung cancer. The assay was immunoSEQ multiplex PCR, and TCRdb's table has in-frame clones only and misses some. This table holds about 28,000 clones, 65% to 85% found once. A remark on this clone: Its antigen remains unknown.

Germline lookup yields CDR1 SEHNR and CDR2 FQNEAQ (reference sequence). CDR3 length equals 14 residues. Unmatched junction bases numbered 2, after V lost 2 bases and J lost 5 bases. Study conclusions and caveats: Uninvolved adjacent lung showed peak T cell clonality, exceeding tumor. Because researchers sequenced only one region of the tumor, heterogeneity is still possible. Detection in adjacent lung was observed for a median roughly 62 of the top 100 tumor clones. Density of T cells in blood, when higher, went with longer overall survival.

The sample here was peripheral blood mononuclear cells, taken before any cancer treatment. The TCR comes from a man aged 40-75 years with stage III lung adenocarcinoma. V is TRBV7-9 and J is TRBJ2-2; 7 bases fit TRBD2. In DNA form, the CDR3 reads TGTGCCAGCAGCTTAATCGGGAGGACCGGGGAGCTGTTTTTT. Protein product: CASSLIGRTGELFF.